This TCR beta chain was sequenced during a study of T-cell reconstitution after alpha-beta-depleted transplantation in children. V was clipped by 2 bases and J by 8 bases; unmatched bases: 8. This CDR3 spans 15 amino acids. Germline V gene lookup returns CDR1 MNHEY and CDR2 SVGAGI. For TCRbeta, the library was prepared with unique molecular identifiers. TCRdb fed the PCR reads into MiXCR, producing one record per CDR3 protein. The data contain about 980,000 distinct CDR3 sequences, roughly 29% of them singletons. The origin of this receptor is a boy under three years old who had a stem cell transplant for SCID, so the T cells may come from the graft donor. Sample: PBMCs, mostly from graft donor cells, taken 360 days after TCRalphabeta/CD19-depleted stem cell transplant. The chain recombines TRBV6-5 with TRBJ2-1; 8 positions agree with TRBD2. CDR3 in amino acids: CASSYSSGAFDEQFF. CDR3 DNA: TGTGCCAGCAGTTACAGTAGCGGGGCGTTCGATGAGCAGTTCTTC.